This T cell receptor beta chain was recorded in a study of T cell changes during pregnancy in multiple sclerosis. Generated by immunoSEQ multiplex PCR, the TCRdb table keeps only in-frame clones and is missing some. The sample includes 85,000 to 120,000 clones, about nine tenths of them seen just once. The V end lost 4 bases, the J end lost 0 bases, and 14 bases lay between the germline ends. Looked up from germline, CDR1 is SGDLS and CDR2 is YYNGEE. CDR3 length: 16 amino acids. This TCR was recovered from a female donor with multiple sclerosis, enrolled in a pregnancy study. The chain combines TRBV9 with TRBJ1-3, with D possibly being TRBD1 (5 bases). The sequenced sample was peripheral blood, obtained after pregnancy. Here the CDR3 DNA reads TGTGCCAGCAGCCCCCCGGGTGACAGCTCTGGAAACACCATATATTTT. Amino acids: CASSPPGDSSGNTIYF.